Listed below are T cell receptor beta chains from one sample, sequenced in a study of cytomegalovirus exposure and HLA in healthy donors. Using immunoSEQ multiplex PCR, the repertoire was profiled, and TCRdb retains in-frame clones only, with some absent. Of 150,000 to 200,000 clones in the sample, roughly 80% are singletons; the top ten hold around 4.6%. Sequenced: PBMCs. The receptors stem from a male donor in good health and CMV-seronegative. The CDR3 runs from the conserved cysteine through the conserved F or W. A D gene is named only where the DNA matches it firmly. Clone size is not always given. Where it is, it says once, few, many or a class for expanded clones.

. TRBJ2-3 TRBV7-9 . TGTGCCAGCAGCTTTACGGGAGTGGATACGCAGTATTTT CASSFTGVDTQYF
. TRBJ2-5 TRBV10-3 TRBD2 TGTGCCATCATGGCGGGAGGCACTCAAGAGACCCAGTACTTC CAIMAGGTQETQYF
. TRBJ1-5 TRBV5-1 . TGCGCCAGCAGCTTGGAGGGGGGGGAGGGCAATCAGCCCCAGCATTTT CASSLEGGEGNQPQHF
. TRBJ1-2 TRBV4-1 TRBD1 TGCGCCAGCAGCCAAAACCAGGGGGCATGGGATGGCTACACCTTC CASSQNQGAWDGYTF
. TRBJ1-1 TRBV7-9 . TGTGCCAGCAGTCAATGGCCGGGGGTCACTGAAGCTTTCTTT CASSQWPGVTEAFF
. TRBJ1-2 TRBV25-1 TRBD1 TGTGCCAGCAGTGCCAGGGGGGTCGGCTACACCTTC CASSARGVGYTF
. TRBJ2-7 TRBV7-3 . TGTGCCAGCAGCTTAACGGATGGGGCCGAGCAGTACTTC CASSLTDGAEQYF
few TRBJ2-4 TRBV7-9 TRBD2 TGTGCCAGCAGCCGGGGGGGTGGCAAAAACATTCAGTACTTC CASSRGGGKNIQYF
once TRBJ2-1 TRBV2 . TGTGCCAGCAGTGGAGAAATCATTCCCAATGAGCAGTTCTTC CASSGEIIPNEQFF
. TRBJ2-7 TRBV10-3 TRBD1 TGTGCCATCAGTGAGTCTCGCGGGACAGGGGACCACGAGCAGTACTTC CAISESRGTGDHEQYF
few TRBJ1-1 TRBV18 TRBD1 TGTGCCAGCTCACCTAGCCTAGGGGGCGCCCCTGAAGCTTTCTTT CASSPSLGGAPEAFF
. TRBJ2-7 TRBV14 TRBD1 TGTGCCAGCAGTCAACCGGGACAGGGGTACGAGCAGTACTTC CASSQPGQGYEQYF
once TRBJ1-3 TRBV5-1 . TGCGCCAGCAGCTTGGAGTCGGGGTCCCGAAACACCATATATTTT CASSLESGSRNTIYF
. TRBJ2-5 TRBV5-1 . TGCGCCAGCAGCTTGGGGACTGGGTTGGACGGACAGTACTTC CASSLGTGLDGQYF
. TRBJ1-3 TRBV15 . TGTGCCACCAGCAGAGATTTAAGCGGGTCAGGAAACACCATATATTTT CATSRDLSGSGNTIYF
once TRBJ2-1 TRBV28 TRBD2 TGTGCCAGCCGCCGGGGCGGGGGCAATGAGCAGTTCTTC CASRRGGGNEQFF
. TRBJ2-7 TRBV27 TRBD2 TGTGCCAGATATAGACTAGCGGCTGCCATGGTCTCTTCCTACGAGCAGTACTTC CARYRLAAAMVSSYEQYF
few TRBJ2-5 TRBV29-1 TRBD2 TGCAGCGTTGTAGGGGGTCTGGGCGGGGGGGGAGAGACCCAGTACTTC CSVVGGLGGGGETQYF
once TRBJ2-7 TRBV28 . TGTGCCAGCAGCTCCTTTTCGGGGATCGGCGAGCAGTACTTC CASSSFSGIGEQYF
. TRBJ1-6 TRBV6-1 TRBD1 TGTGCCAGCAGTGAAGCTGTTCACAGGGGCCGGAGCTCCTATAATTCACCCCTCCACTTT CASSEAVHRGRSSYNSPLHF
. TRBJ2-5 TRBV5-1 . TGCGCCAGCAGCTTGGGGACGGGGATGGAGACCCAGTACTTC CASSLGTGMETQYF
few TRBJ1-2 TRBV29-1 TRBD1 TGCAGCGTTGAGACAGGGGGCCATGGCTACACCTTC CSVETGGHGYTF
few TRBJ2-2 TRBV10-3 . TGTGCCATCAGTGGTCGCGAATACACCGGGGAGCTGTTTTTT CAISGREYTGELFF
. TRBJ2-7 TRBV10-3 TRBD1 TGTGCCATCAGGGGACAGGCGAACTCCTACGAGCAGTACTTC CAIRGQANSYEQYF
. TRBJ2-7 TRBV6-5 TRBD1 TGTGCCAGCAGCCGGGGACAGGGCTACGAGCAGTACTTC CASSRGQGYEQYF
once TRBJ2-7 TRBV5-1 . TGCGCCAGCAGCATGACAGGAGCTGCCTACGAGCAGTACTTC CASSMTGAAYEQYF
. TRBJ2-5 TRBV27 TRBD2 TGTGCCAGCAGCCAGGGGCGGGGGGCCCAGGCCCAGTACTTC CASSQGRGAQAQYF
. TRBJ1-6 TRBV19 TRBD1 TGTGCCAGTAGTAAGGGACAGCTTAATTCACCCCTCCACTTT CASSKGQLNSPLHF
. TRBJ2-3 TRBV11-2 . TGTGCCAGCAGCGAGAGGGAGTCGTATTTT CASSERESYF
few TRBJ2-7 TRBV28 . TGTGCCAGCAGTTCCGGGAGAATGTATTTACGTACTTCTTCCGAGCAGTACTTC CASSSGRMYLRTSSEQYF
. TRBJ2-5 TRBV4-1 . TGCGCCAGCAGCCAAGATCGTCTAGCGATAGGGACCCAGTACTTC CASSQDRLAIGTQYF
. TRBJ1-5 TRBV15 . TGTGCCACCAGCAGAGATCCCCAACAGCCCCAGCATTTT CATSRDPQQPQHF
. TRBJ1-2 TRBV6-5 . TGTGCCAGCAGTTACGAGGGATCGAGGGGCTACACCTTC CASSYEGSRGYTF
once TRBJ2-1 TRBV10-1 TRBD1 TGCGCGCTACCTTGGACAGGGCGGGCCGCCTGGCAGTTCTTC CALPWTGRAAWQFF
once TRBJ2-2 TRBV12-5 . TGTGCTAGTGGTCCCGCTAGGACTTCGGGCACCGGGGAGCTGTTTTTT CASGPARTSGTGELFF
. TRBJ2-5 TRBV10-3 . TGTGCCATCAGTGAGTCGGCAGGGAAAGAGACCCAGTACTTC CAISESAGKETQYF
. TRBJ1-1 TRBV6-1 . TGTGCCAGCAGTGCCTACAGGGCCTCGAACACTGAAGCTTTCTTT CASSAYRASNTEAFF
. TRBJ2-7 TRBV5-1 TRBD1 TGCGCCAGCAGCTTGGGTCCGGGACAGGGGTTAAACGAGCAGTACTTC CASSLGPGQGLNEQYF
few TRBJ1-2 TRBV11-1 . TGTGCCAGCAGCTCCGGACAGCTAGATGGCTACACCTTC CASSSGQLDGYTF
. TRBJ2-5 TRBV7-9 TRBD1 TGTGCCAGCACCCGACAGGGGCGGGAGACCCAGTACTTC CASTRQGRETQYF
. TRBJ2-7 TRBV4-2 . TGTGCCAGCAGCCAAACCCGGACAGCCTACGAGCAGTACTTC CASSQTRTAYEQYF
. TRBJ2-7 TRBV2 TRBD2 TGTGCCAGCAGTGAGGTGGTGCGTCTAGCGGGGCGGGCCTCTGGATACGAGCAGTACTTC CASSEVVRLAGRASGYEQYF
. TRBJ1-1 TRBV25-1 TRBD1 TGTGCCAGCAGGACAGGGTACACTGAAGCTTTCTTT CASRTGYTEAFF
. TRBJ2-1 TRBV7-2 TRBD2 TGTGCCAGTGCGACTAGCGGGAGCTCCTACAATGAGCAGTTCTTC CASATSGSSYNEQFF
. TRBJ2-5 TRBV7-8 . TGTGCCAGCAGCCTCTCGCCAGGGCGGGAGACCCAGTACTTC CASSLSPGRETQYF
. TRBJ2-5 TRBV5-1 . TGCGCCAGCAGCCTGTCGAACAGGGAGACCCAGTACTTC CASSLSNRETQYF
. TRBJ2-4 TRBV2 . TGTGCCAGCAGTCCCCAGGGGTCGGCCAAAAACATTCAGTACTTC CASSPQGSAKNIQYF
. TRBJ1-3 TRBV4-2 TRBD1 TGTGCCAGCAGCCTGGGACAGGGGAGCTCTGGAAACACCATATATTTT CASSLGQGSSGNTIYF
. TRBJ2-7 TRBV4-1 TRBD2 TGCGCCAGCAGCCCCCAACCTGTAGCAGCTACTAGCGGGAGCGGGCAGTACTTC CASSPQPVAATSGSGQYF